The sequence of this TCR beta chain was determined in a study of blood T cell repertoires in COVID-19. Study-level information: Donors in Cohort 3 who had recovered were those with two negative PCRs, healthcare professional clearance, or resolution of their symptoms. PBMCs, B-cell-depleted T cells, or T cells provided the cDNA or gDNA that made up the material.

In the original analysis: Using reference gene primer amplification, nucleated cell counts were estimated. Profiled with immunoSEQ multiplex PCR; TCRdb holds only in-frame clones, not every one. V and J calls and clone size come straight from that table; D and trimming were deduced from the DNA. The table includes 200,000 to 250,000 clones, over 75% detected once. Each participant's cohort was designated according to participant-reported clinical history. CDR1 MNHEY and CDR2 SMNVEV come from the germline V gene (reference sequence). The V end was cut by 5 bases, the J end by 3 bases, with 17 bases between. This CDR3 spans 15 amino acids.

The source material was PBMCs or T cells enriched from blood (not recorded which). The chain is built from TRBV27 and TRBJ2-7; possible D gene TRBD1, 5 bases. The source is a man aged 25 to 40 in a cohort exposed to, infected with or recovered from COVID-19 (not recorded which). CDR3 DNA sequence: TGTGCCAGCAGTCCGGAAATGGCGACAGTCTACGAGCAGTACTTC. The encoded protein is CASSPEMATVYEQYF.